These 25 T cell receptor beta chains were sequenced from one sample in a study of T cell responses to AZD1222 COVID-19 vaccine. Here immunoSEQ multiplex PCR was the method, and the copy in TCRdb shows in-frame clones only, minus some. This sample carries under 95,000 clones, around 90% of them seen once, and the ten largest clones take around 3%. The starting material was peripheral blood, obtained on day 0 of AZD1222 vaccination. These receptors were taken from an adult in good health.

The rearrangement links TRBV11-1 to TRBJ1-1, with D hard to call. The germline CDR1 and CDR2 sequences are SGHAT and FQDESV (reference sequence). The CDR3 runs to 13 residues. V was cut by 6 bases and J by 3 bases, with 11 bases left in between. CDR3 amino acids: CASRKREDTEAFF. CDR3 sequence (DNA): TGTGCCAGCAGGAAGAGGGAGGACACTGAAGCTTTCTTT.

This sequence joins TRBV28 and TRBJ1-2; no definite D call. There are 15 residues in the CDR3. CDR1 and CDR2 from the germline V gene are MDHEN and SYDVKM. V lost 1 base and J 1 base, leaving 10 bases between the germline ends. CDR3: CASSLLSGINYGYTF. The CDR3 DNA is TGTGCCAGCAGTTTATTATCGGGGATTAACTATGGCTACACCTTC.

The chain recombines TRBV9 with TRBJ1-6; D gene ambiguous. Trimming took 4 bases from V and 4 from J, leaving 3 bases between them. CDR3 length equals 12 residues. From germline, CDR1 is SGDLS and CDR2 YYNGEE. The CDR3 region is CASSSYNSPLHF. The CDR3 DNA sequence: TGTGCCAGCAGCTCGTATAATTCACCCCTCCACTTT. Full variable domain (rest looked up from reference TRBV9 and TRBJ1-6): DSGVTQTPKHLITATGQRVTLRCSPRSGDLSVYWYQQSLDQGLQFLIQYYNGEERAKGNILERFSAQQFPDLHSELNLSSLELGDSALYFCASSSYNSPLHFGNGTRLTVT.

The chain uses TRBV27 and TRBJ2-1; no clear D gene. V shed 3 bases and J shed 4 bases, with 1 base lying between them. The CDR3 loop spans 11 amino acids. Germline-derived CDR1 and CDR2 are MNHEY and SMNVEV (reference sequence). This CDR3 reads CASSFYNEQFF. For the CDR3, the DNA is TGTGCCAGCAGTTTTTACAATGAGCAGTTCTTC.

The chain uses TRBV5-1 and TRBJ2-1; 8 bases fit TRBD2. V lost 5 bases and J lost 4; bases outside the gene matches: 11. Germline V gives CDR1 SGHRS, CDR2 YFSETQ. This CDR3 has 16 residues. The CDR3 is CASRQGTSGTYNEQFF. The CDR3 coding sequence is TGCGCCAGCAGACAGGGCACTAGCGGCACATACAATGAGCAGTTCTTC. Complete variable domain (other parts from reference TRBV5-1 and TRBJ2-1): KAGVTQTPRYLIKTRGQQVTLSCSPISGHRSVSWYQQTPGQGLQFLFEYFSETQRNKGNFPGRFSGRQFSNSRSEMNVSTLELGDSALYLCASRQGTSGTYNEQFFGPGTRLTVL.

The V gene is TRBV3-1 (or the pseudogene TRBV3-2), the J gene TRBJ1-4; no definite D call. The CDR3 runs 16 residues. Germline CDR1 and CDR2: LGHDT and YNNKEL (reference sequence). Trimming cost V 0 bases and J 5 bases, with 13 bases left between them. The CDR3 spells CASSQEDGSLNEKLFF. The CDR3 nucleotides read TGTGCCAGCAGCCAAGAAGACGGCAGTCTCAATGAAAAACTGTTTTTT.

The rearrangement links TRBV7-2 to TRBJ2-7, with D perhaps matching TRBD2 (6 bases). This CDR3 is built from 16 residues. Germline V gene data show CDR1 as SGHTA and CDR2 as FQGNSA. Trimming removed 6 bases at V and 4 bases at J, with 22 bases between. The CDR3 DNA reads as TGTGCCAGCAGACCCGGCGGGGCCCTTGGTTTTTACGAGCAGTACTTC. Translation gives CASRPGGALGFYEQYF.

The chain uses TRBV7-9 and TRBJ2-5; 11 nucleotides agree with TRBD1. Germline loops: CDR1 SEHNR, CDR2 FQNEAQ (reference sequence). V lost 5 bases and J lost 5; bases outside the gene matches: 7. CDR3 length: 15 residues. CDR3 amino acids: CASSQGQGVQETQYF. CDR3 DNA: TGTGCCAGCAGCCAGGGACAGGGGGTTCAGGAGACCCAGTACTTC.

This rearrangement joins TRBV4-1 to TRBJ2-1; maybe TRBD2 (6 bases). The CDR3 runs to 13 residues. CDR1 MGHRA and CDR2 YSYEKL come from the germline V gene. V shed 4 bases and J shed 6 bases, with 10 bases lying between them. The CDR3 here is CASSPGLGNEQFF. DNA of the CDR3: TGCGCCAGCAGCCCGGGACTTGGCAATGAGCAGTTCTTC.

CDR3 in DNA: TGCAGCGTTCTGACCCCCGGAGATGACTATGGCTACACCTTC. Amino acids: CSVLTPGDDYGYTF. J is TRBJ1-2 and V is TRBV29-1, with D hard to call. The germline V gene has CDR1 SQVTM and CDR2 ANQGSEA. CDR3 length: 14 residues. V was shortened by 5 bases and J by 3 bases, with 16 bases between the two germline ends.

V gene TRBV27 combines with J gene TRBJ2-2; D gene ambiguous. Trimming removed 8 bases at V and 5 bases at J, with 9 bases between. Germline lookup yields CDR1 MNHEY and CDR2 SMNVEV (reference sequence). The CDR3 is 12 residues long. CDR3 region: CASGIVTGELFF. The CDR3 region has the DNA TGTGCCAGCGGGATTGTAACCGGGGAGCTGTTTTTT.

J is TRBJ1-1 and V is TRBV19; D uncertain. The CDR3 extends over 16 amino acids. Germline V gene lookup returns CDR1 LNHDA and CDR2 SQIVND (reference sequence). The V and J ends lost 3 bases and 3 bases respectively, with 17 bases between them. In DNA, the CDR3 is TGTGCCAGTAGTATGATTATCCAAATTGGAGACACTGAAGCTTTCTTT. It codes for CASSMIIQIGDTEAFF.

The chain joins TRBV12-3 or TRBV12-4 to TRBJ1-1; D remains ambiguous. This CDR3 has 13 amino acids. V lost 0 bases and J 2 bases, leaving 4 bases between the germline ends. The CDR3 spells CASSLAGNTEAFF. Here the CDR3 DNA reads TGTGCCAGCAGTTTAGCTGGAAACACTGAAGCTTTCTTT.

The chain is built from TRBV21-1 and TRBJ1-3; the table names TRBD1, a call not compared with the DNA. TRBV21-1 counts as a pseudogene. The CDR3 sequence is 16 residues long. The CDR3 region has the DNA TGTGCCAGCAGCAAAGTTTGCAGTGCCTCTGGAAACACCATATATTTT. Translation gives CASSKVCSASGNTIYF.

The V call is TRBV19, the J call TRBJ2-2, with 8 bases lining up with TRBD1. With 6 bases clipped from V and 3 bases from J, the junction kept 3 bases outside the gene matches. The CDR3 consists of 14 residues. Germline CDR1 is LNHDA and CDR2 is SQIVND (reference sequence). Here the CDR3 reads CASSDRGYTGELFF. The CDR3 coding sequence is TGTGCCAGTAGCGACAGGGGTTACACCGGGGAGCTGTTTTTT.

V usage is TRBV14 and J usage is TRBJ2-3; D may be TRBD2 (6 bases). Per germline, CDR1 SGHDN and CDR2 FVKESK. The CDR3 runs 13 residues. V lost 3 bases to trimming and J lost 6 bases, with 10 bases between them. CDR3 region: CASSQGDWDTQYF. CDR3 DNA sequence: TGTGCCAGCAGCCAGGGGGACTGGGATACGCAGTATTTT. Full variable domain (outside the CDR3, taken from reference TRBV14 and TRBJ2-3): EAGVTQFPSHSVIEKGQTVTLRCDPISGHDNLYWYRRVMGKEIKFLLHFVKESKQDESGMPNNRFLAERTGGTYSTLKVQPAELEDSGVYFCASSQGDWDTQYFGPGTRLTVL.

The chain recombines TRBV5-1 with TRBJ2-7, with no clear D. Germline-derived CDR1 and CDR2 are SGHRS and YFSETQ. V lost 5 bases to trimming and J lost 4 bases, with 16 bases between them. This CDR3 spans 14 amino acids. CDR3 coding DNA: TGCGCCAGCAGACCGACAACGGTCCTTTACGAGCAGTACTTC. Translating gives CASRPTTVLYEQYF.

The V call is TRBV19, the J call TRBJ2-1; 9 bases map to TRBD2. This CDR3 comprises 15 residues. CDR1 LNHDA and CDR2 SQIVND come from the germline V gene (reference sequence). The trim removed 5 bases at V and 5 bases at J, leaving 7 bases unmatched. Here the CDR3 DNA reads TGTGCCAGTAGTCTCCTAGCGGGAAATGACAATGAGCAGTTCTTC. Encoded protein: CASSLLAGNDNEQFF.

This chain connects TRBV13 to TRBJ1-1, with 7 bases identical to TRBD1. Germline V gene lookup returns CDR1 PRHDT and CDR2 FYEKMQ (reference sequence). V lost 5 bases to trimming and J lost 9 bases; unmatched junction nucleotides: 6. The CDR3 is made up of 12 amino acids. The CDR3 reads CASSQRDSKAFF. CDR3 sequence (DNA): TGTGCCAGCAGCCAACGGGACAGTAAAGCTTTCTTT.

This chain connects TRBV7-8 to TRBJ2-1; TRBD2 matches at 8 bases. This CDR3 contains 14 residues. The V segment lost 5 bases and the J segment 0 bases; nucleotides outside the gene matches: 0. Germline V lookup: CDR1 SGHVS, CDR2 FQNEAQ. CDR3 nucleotides: TGTGCCAGCAGCAGCGGGGGCTCCTACAATGAGCAGTTCTTC. This sequence encodes CASSSGGSYNEQFF. Full variable domain (missing parts from reference TRBV7-8 and TRBJ2-1): GAGVSQSPRYKVAKRGQDVALRCDPISGHVSLFWYQQALGQGPEFLTYFQNEAQLDKSGLPSDRFFAERPEGSVSTLKIQRTQQEDSAVYLCASSSGGSYNEQFFGPGTRLTVL.

This chain links TRBV28 with TRBJ1-5; perhaps TRBD1 as D (6 bases). The germline V and J ends were trimmed by 3 bases and 3 bases, with 18 bases remaining between them. The CDR3 contains 17 residues. Germline V gene lookup returns CDR1 MDHEN and CDR2 SYDVKM. CDR3 sequence (DNA): TGTGCCAGCAGTTTTTTTCCGGGGGCCGGCCCCAATCAGCCCCAGCATTTT. It translates to CASSFFPGAGPNQPQHF.

V is TRBV27 and J is TRBJ1-3; TRBD1 is a possible D gene (5 bases). V shed 5 bases and J shed 0 bases, with 11 bases lying between them. Germline V lookup: CDR1 MNHEY, CDR2 SMNVEV (reference sequence). CDR3 length: 15 amino acids. The CDR3, as DNA: TGTGCCAGCAGTGGGACGGCCGGCTCTGGAAACACCATATATTTT. Translating gives CASSGTAGSGNTIYF.

V gene TRBV6-4 combines with J gene TRBJ1-4; 8 bases line up with TRBD1. Germline V gene sequence: CDR1 MRHNA, CDR2 SNTAGT. The CDR3 has 17 amino acids. The V gene end was trimmed by 2 bases and the J gene end by 13 bases; junction bases not matched to a gene: 18. The CDR3 DNA reads as TGTGCCAGCAGTGACCCCAGGGGGCTTAGAGTGTTGGGGGGACTGTTTTTT. Translating gives CASSDPRGLRVLGGLFF.

CDR3 amino acids: CASSQGREGVYYGYTF. The DNA for the CDR3 is TGTGCCAGCAGCCAAGGCAGGGAAGGGGTGTACTATGGCTACACCTTC. The rearrangement links TRBV14 to TRBJ1-2; D is perhaps TRBD1 (5 bases). V lost 1 base to trimming and J lost 3 bases, with 15 bases between them. Germline V lookup: CDR1 SGHDN, CDR2 FVKESK. The CDR3 runs 16 residues.

CDR3 protein: CASVRQGNNSPLHF. CDR3 bases: TGTGCCAGCGTCCGACAGGGTAATAATTCACCCCTCCACTTT. The rearrangement links TRBV2 to TRBJ1-6, with 7 nucleotides matching TRBD1. Germline V gene data show CDR1 as SNHLY and CDR2 as FYNNEI. CDR3 length: 14 amino acids. Germline trimming cut 8 bases from V and 5 bases from J; bases unmatched to any gene: 6.